This passage covers 21 T cell receptor beta chains from one sample sequenced in a study of CD8 T cells in ankylosing spondylitis. Study-wide results and caveats: A TCR beta motif of 8 or 9 highly homologous variants appeared characteristic of ankylosing spondylitis blood.

Antigens for these TCRs are unknown. TCRdb passed the 5' RACE reads through MiXCR, listing each CDR3 protein once. Among roughly 470,000 distinct CDR3 sequences listed, roughly a quarter were seen once. The specimen sequenced was blood, either unsorted or a sorted T cell fraction (not recorded which). These receptor sequences come from a male donor with ankylosing spondylitis.

The chain joins TRBV14 to TRBJ2-7; 7 positions agree with TRBD1. J was trimmed by 1 base and V by 1 base; bases with no gene match: 4. Germline V gene data show CDR1 as SGHDN and CDR2 as FVKESK. This CDR3 contains 15 residues. The CDR3 sequence is CASSQGQGVSYEQYV. The CDR3 nucleotides read TGTGCCAGCAGCCAAGGGCAGGGGGTATCCTACGAGCAGTACGTC.

This clonotype was detected a few times. The chain couples TRBV4-1 to TRBJ1-4, with TRBD1 matching over 9 bases. The V gene's germline CDR1 is MGHRA and CDR2 YSYEKL. This CDR3 spans 13 amino acids. V lost 8 bases and J lost 8; bases outside the gene matches: 6. The CDR3 region is CASRWTGEEKLFF. CDR3 in DNA: TGCGCCAGCCGCTGGACAGGGGAAGAAAAACTGTTTTTT.

The chain uses TRBV20-1 and TRBJ1-4, with 8 bases lining up with TRBD1. Per the germline V gene, CDR1 is DFQATT and CDR2 is SNEGSKA (reference sequence). The V segment lost 5 bases and the J segment 8 bases; nucleotides outside the gene matches: 10. The CDR3 sequence is 14 residues long. The chain's CDR3 is CSAGMTGVGEKLFF. CDR3 bases: TGCAGTGCTGGCATGACAGGGGTGGGGGAAAAACTGTTTTTT.

This clonotype was seen a few times. This sequence joins TRBV27 and TRBJ2-2; 9 bases align to TRBD2. CDR1 and CDR2 from the germline V gene are MNHEY and SMNVEV (reference sequence). V lost 6 bases to trimming and J lost 3 bases; unmatched junction nucleotides: 8. The CDR3 sequence is 16 residues long. As DNA, the CDR3 is TGTGCCAGCAGCAGAAGCGGGAGGCGGGACACCGGGGAGCTGTTTTTT. Amino acids: CASSRSGRRDTGELFF.

This sequence joins TRBV19 and TRBJ2-1; 8 bases align to TRBD2. J was trimmed by 6 bases and V by 6 bases; bases with no gene match: 19. In germline, CDR1 is LNHDA, CDR2 SQIVND (reference sequence). This CDR3 region has 18 residues. CDR3 coding DNA: TGTGCCAGTAGCCAAAGCGGGAGTCTTAATCTGGTCCTCAATGAGCAGTTCTTC. Translated: CASSQSGSLNLVLNEQFF.

The chain carries TRBV3-1 and TRBJ2-1; 9 bases are shared with TRBD2. This CDR3 has 13 amino acids. V was pared by 3 bases and J by 14 bases, with 8 bases of the junction left unmatched. Germline V gene data show CDR1 as LGHDT and CDR2 as YNNKEL (reference sequence). This chain's CDR3 is CASSQLAGLEKFF. CDR3 bases: TGTGCCAGCAGCCAGCTAGCGGGACTGGAGAAGTTCTTC.

The J gene is TRBJ1-4, the V gene TRBV24-1, with TRBD1 matching 9 bases. The J segment lost 6 bases and the V segment lost 4 bases, leaving 5 bases of the junction unmatched. The CDR3 has 15 amino acids. The germline CDR1 and CDR2 sequences are KGHDR and SFDVKD. The CDR3 protein is CATSDPGQGYEKLFF. For the CDR3, the DNA is TGTGCCACCAGTGACCCGGGACAGGGTTATGAAAAACTGTTTTTT.

This clonotype was found a few times. CDR3 in DNA: TGCGCCAGCAGCTGGGGGACTAGCGGGAGGGATACGCAGTATTTT. This codes for CASSWGTSGRDTQYF. This chain uses TRBV5-1 with TRBJ2-3; 15 nucleotides match TRBD2. This CDR3 has 15 residues. Losses at the gene ends were 3 bases for V and 6 bases for J; bases not matched to a gene: 2. Germline V lookup: CDR1 SGHRS, CDR2 YFSETQ.

The gene calls are TRBV9 and TRBJ2-1; 7 bases are shared with TRBD2. Germline V CDR1 and CDR2: SGDLS, YYNGEE. This CDR3 is 16 amino acids long. The V and J ends lost 0 bases and 2 bases, in that order; junction bases with no gene match: 5. The CDR3 loop reads CASSVVSSGPYNEQFF. The CDR3 nucleotides read TGTGCCAGCAGCGTAGTTTCTAGCGGACCCTACAATGAGCAGTTCTTC.

This sequence joins TRBV20-1 and TRBJ2-3; D is possibly TRBD2 (5 bases). Trimming took 7 bases from V and 2 from J, leaving 19 bases between them. Germline V gene data show CDR1 as DFQATT and CDR2 as SNEGSKA (reference sequence). The CDR3 runs 15 residues. The DNA of the CDR3 is TGCAGTGTCGCCGTAGGACGGGATCCCACAGATACGCAGTATTTT. Protein sequence: CSVAVGRDPTDTQYF.

The rearrangement uses TRBV7-6 and TRBJ2-3; weak D call: TRBD1 (5 bases). Germline-derived CDR1 and CDR2 are SGHVS and FNYEAQ. The V and J ends lost 0 bases and 0 bases respectively, with 10 bases between them. The CDR3 is 16 residues long. The CDR3 sequence is CASSLAPDSSTDTQYF. The CDR3 DNA reads TGTGCCAGCAGCTTAGCCCCTGACAGCAGCACAGATACGCAGTATTTT.

This chain's CDR3 is CSAQTGSDNSPLHF. The DNA of the CDR3 is TGCAGTGCGCAAACAGGGTCCGATAATTCACCCCTCCACTTT. V and J are TRBV20-1 and TRBJ1-6, with D perhaps TRBD1 (6 bases). The CDR3 runs to 14 residues. V lost 6 bases to trimming and J lost 5 bases, with 14 bases between them. Germline V gene lookup returns CDR1 DFQATT and CDR2 SNEGSKA (reference sequence).

This chain connects TRBV19 to TRBJ2-2; no clear D. From germline, CDR1 is LNHDA and CDR2 SQIVND (reference sequence). The CDR3 runs 12 residues. Trimming stripped 2 bases from V and 6 bases from J, with 4 bases between. This CDR3 is CASSIRAGELFF. The CDR3 DNA follows: TGTGCCAGTAGTATACGCGCCGGGGAGCTGTTTTTT.

This clonotype has just a few counts. This sequence joins TRBV7-9 and TRBJ2-5; no clear D. V was shortened by 5 bases and J by 2 bases, with 21 bases between the two germline ends. CDR1 SEHNR and CDR2 FQNEAQ come from the germline V gene (reference sequence). CDR3 length: 17 amino acids. This CDR3 reads CASSNLFSALEQETQYF. CDR3 nucleotides: TGTGCCAGCAGCAACCTTTTCTCGGCGCTAGAACAAGAGACCCAGTACTTC. The full variable domain, completed using reference TRBV7-9 and TRBJ2-5, is DTGVSQNPRHKITKRGQNVTFRCDPISEHNRLYWYRQTLGQGPEFLTYFQNEAQLEKSRLLSDRFSAERPKGSFSTLEIQRTEQGDSAMYLCASSNLFSALEQETQYFGPGTRLLVL.

This rearrangement joins TRBV20-1 to TRBJ2-7; 8 nucleotides align to TRBD2. Germline V gives CDR1 DFQATT, CDR2 SNEGSKA (reference sequence). V shed 5 bases and J 3 bases; nucleotides not matched to a gene: 3. The CDR3 runs to 12 residues. The CDR3 nucleotides are TGCAGTGCTCCTACTAGCGGCTACGAGCAGTACTTC. This sequence encodes CSAPTSGYEQYF.

The rearrangement joins TRBV5-1 to TRBJ2-3; D call uncertain. The germline V and J ends were trimmed by 1 base and 4 bases, with 13 bases remaining between them. The V gene's germline CDR1 is SGHRS and CDR2 YFSETQ. This CDR3 has 15 amino acids. DNA of the CDR3: TGCGCCAGCAGCTTGATTCTAGGAGACTCAGATACGCAGTATTTT. Protein: CASSLILGDSDTQYF.

In this sample, this clonotype turned up many times. The rearrangement links TRBV7-2 to TRBJ2-3; 9 bases line up with TRBD2. Germline V gives CDR1 SGHTA, CDR2 FQGNSA. CDR3 length: 15 residues. V shed 4 bases, J shed 5 bases, and the junction held 7 bases outside the gene matches. The CDR3 DNA is TGTGCCAGCAGCTCAGGGACTAGCCGGGGAGATACGCAGTATTTT. Encoded protein: CASSSGTSRGDTQYF.

The chain employs TRBV7-2 and TRBJ2-2, with 10 bases lining up with TRBD2. From germline, CDR1 is SGHTA and CDR2 FQGNSA. The V and J ends lost 1 base and 8 bases, in that order; junction bases with no gene match: 4. The length of the CDR3 is 15 residues. The CDR3 is CASSLDSSGRGELFF. As DNA, the CDR3 is TGTGCCAGCAGCTTAGATTCTAGCGGGAGAGGGGAGCTGTTTTTT.

This clonotype appeared many times. This chain connects TRBV29-1 to TRBJ2-7, with a tentative D call TRBD1 (5 bases). Germline lookup yields CDR1 SQVTM and CDR2 ANQGSEA. Between the trimmed V and J ends, which lost 5 bases and 3 bases, there was a span of 8 bases. CDR3 length: 11 residues. Here the CDR3 reads CSVITGYEQYF. CDR3 DNA: TGCAGCGTTATCACAGGCTACGAGCAGTACTTC.

This clonotype came up a few times. The genes are TRBV3-1 and TRBJ2-2, with D unresolved. V lost 4 bases to trimming and J lost 4 bases, with 10 bases between them. CDR1 and CDR2 from the germline V gene are LGHDT and YNNKEL (reference sequence). This CDR3 comprises 14 residues. The chain's CDR3 is CASSRNDITGELFF. The CDR3 region has the DNA TGTGCCAGCAGCCGGAACGATATCACCGGGGAGCTGTTTTTT. The full variable domain, in which reference TRBV3-1 and TRBJ2-2 provide the parts outside the CDR3, is DTAVSQTPKYLVTQMGNDKSIKCEQNLGHDTMYWYKQDSKKFLKIMFSYNNKELIINETVPNRFSPKSPDKAHLNLHINSLELGDSAVYFCASSRNDITGELFFGEGSRLTVL.

This clonotype was detected a few times. The chain couples TRBV2 to TRBJ2-7, with unresolved D. The length of the CDR3 is 13 residues. V was pared by 5 bases and J by 5 bases, with 13 bases between. Germline V gene data show CDR1 as SNHLY and CDR2 as FYNNEI. CDR3 amino acids: CASSSGVRNEQYF. CDR3 coding DNA: TGTGCCAGCAGTTCCGGCGTCAGGAACGAGCAGTACTTC.